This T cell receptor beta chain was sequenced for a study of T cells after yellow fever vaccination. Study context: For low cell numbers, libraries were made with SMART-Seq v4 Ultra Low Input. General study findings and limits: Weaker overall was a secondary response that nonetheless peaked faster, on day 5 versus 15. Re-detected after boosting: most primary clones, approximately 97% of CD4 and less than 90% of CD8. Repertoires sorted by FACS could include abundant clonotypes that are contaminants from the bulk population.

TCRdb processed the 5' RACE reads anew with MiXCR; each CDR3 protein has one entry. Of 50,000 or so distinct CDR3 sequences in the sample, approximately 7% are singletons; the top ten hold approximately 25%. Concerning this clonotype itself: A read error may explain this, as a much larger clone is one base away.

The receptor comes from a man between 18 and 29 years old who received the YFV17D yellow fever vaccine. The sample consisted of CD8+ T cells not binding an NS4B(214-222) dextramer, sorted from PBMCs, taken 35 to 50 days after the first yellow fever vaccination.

The CDR3, as DNA: TGTGCCAGCAGTCATGGACTAGCTTACGAGCTGTACTTC. Translated, it gives CASSHGLAYELYF. V and J are TRBV6-1 and TRBJ2-7, with 8 bases matching TRBD2. The V gene's germline CDR1 is MNHNS and CDR2 SASEGT. The CDR3 length is 13 residues.